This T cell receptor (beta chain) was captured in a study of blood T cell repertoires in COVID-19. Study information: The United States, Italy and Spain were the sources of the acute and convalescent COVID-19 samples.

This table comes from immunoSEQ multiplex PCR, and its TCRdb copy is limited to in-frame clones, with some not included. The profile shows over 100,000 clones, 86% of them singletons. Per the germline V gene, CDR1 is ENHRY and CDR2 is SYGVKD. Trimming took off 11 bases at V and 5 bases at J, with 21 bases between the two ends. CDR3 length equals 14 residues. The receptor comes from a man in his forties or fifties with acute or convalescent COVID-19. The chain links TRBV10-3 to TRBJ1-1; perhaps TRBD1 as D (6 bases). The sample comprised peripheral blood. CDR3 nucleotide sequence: TGTGCCTCGAACAGGGATACAACAGGGACTGAAGCTTTCTTT. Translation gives CASNRDTTGTEAFF.